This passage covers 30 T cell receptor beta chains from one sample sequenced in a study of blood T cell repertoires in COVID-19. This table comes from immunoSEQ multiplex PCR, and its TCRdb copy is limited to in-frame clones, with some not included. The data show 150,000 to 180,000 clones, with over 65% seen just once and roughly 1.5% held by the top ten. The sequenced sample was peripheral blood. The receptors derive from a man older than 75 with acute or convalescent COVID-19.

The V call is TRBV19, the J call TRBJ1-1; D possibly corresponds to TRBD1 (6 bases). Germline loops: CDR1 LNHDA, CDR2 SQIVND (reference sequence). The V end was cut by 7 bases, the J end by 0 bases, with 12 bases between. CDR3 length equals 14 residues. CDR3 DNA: TGTGCCAGTACCAAGGGGGGGCTGAACACTGAAGCTTTCTTT. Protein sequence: CASTKGGLNTEAFF.

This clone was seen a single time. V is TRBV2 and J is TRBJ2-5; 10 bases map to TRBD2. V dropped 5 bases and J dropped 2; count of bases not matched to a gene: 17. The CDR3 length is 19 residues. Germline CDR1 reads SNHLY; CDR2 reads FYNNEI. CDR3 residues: CASSQAPLASGGYQETQYF. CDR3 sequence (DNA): TGTGCCAGCAGTCAGGCCCCCCTGGCTAGCGGGGGATATCAAGAGACCCAGTACTTC.

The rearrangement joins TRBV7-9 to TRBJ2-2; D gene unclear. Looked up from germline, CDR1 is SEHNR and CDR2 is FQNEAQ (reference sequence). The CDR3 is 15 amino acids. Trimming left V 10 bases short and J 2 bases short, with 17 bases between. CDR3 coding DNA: TGTGCCACCCCGTTTGAGCTAGTTAACACCGGGGAGCTGTTTTTT. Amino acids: CATPFELVNTGELFF.

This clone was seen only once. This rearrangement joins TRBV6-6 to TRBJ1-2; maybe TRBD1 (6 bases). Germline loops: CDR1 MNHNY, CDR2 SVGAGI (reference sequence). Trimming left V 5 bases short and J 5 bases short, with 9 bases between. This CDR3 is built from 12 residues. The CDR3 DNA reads TGTGCCAGCAGTCCAGGGGAGTATGGCTACACCTTC. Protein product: CASSPGEYGYTF.

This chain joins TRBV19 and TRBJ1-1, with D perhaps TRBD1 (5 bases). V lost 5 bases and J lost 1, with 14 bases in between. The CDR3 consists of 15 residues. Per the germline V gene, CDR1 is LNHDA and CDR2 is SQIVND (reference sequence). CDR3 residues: CASSGHFVPNTEAFF. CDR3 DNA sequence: TGTGCCAGTAGTGGACATTTCGTTCCGAACACTGAAGCTTTCTTT. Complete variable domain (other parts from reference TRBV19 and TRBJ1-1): DGGITQSPKYLFRKEGQNVTLSCEQNLNHDAMYWYRQDPGQGLRLIYYSQIVNDFQKGDIAEGYSVSREKKESFPLTVTSAQKNPTAFYLCASSGHFVPNTEAFFGQGTRLTVV.

The CDR3 reads CASGATAYSGNTIYF. DNA of the CDR3: TGTGCCAGCGGGGCGACGGCTTACTCTGGAAACACCATATATTTT. The chain couples TRBV6-5 to TRBJ1-3; possibly TRBD1 for D (5 bases). CDR1 is MNHEY and CDR2 is SVGAGI in the germline V gene. Trimming removed 8 bases from V and 0 bases from J, with 14 bases in between. The CDR3 runs to 15 residues.

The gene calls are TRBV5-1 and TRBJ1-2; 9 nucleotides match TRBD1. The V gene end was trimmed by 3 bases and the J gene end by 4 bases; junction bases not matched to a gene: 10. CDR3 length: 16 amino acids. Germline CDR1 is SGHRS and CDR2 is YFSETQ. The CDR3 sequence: CASSSHIQGAVYGYTF. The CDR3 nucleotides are TGCGCCAGCAGCTCCCACATACAGGGGGCTGTCTATGGCTACACCTTC.

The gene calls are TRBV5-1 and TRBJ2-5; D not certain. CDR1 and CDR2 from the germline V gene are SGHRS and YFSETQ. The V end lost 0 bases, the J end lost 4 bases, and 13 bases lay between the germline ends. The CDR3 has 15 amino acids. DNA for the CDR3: TGCGCCAGCAGCTTGGCGGGTACCTCCATAGAGACCCAGTACTTC. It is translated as CASSLAGTSIETQYF. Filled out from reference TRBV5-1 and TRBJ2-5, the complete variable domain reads KAGVTQTPRYLIKTRGQQVTLSCSPISGHRSVSWYQQTPGQGLQFLFEYFSETQRNKGNFPGRFSGRQFSNSRSEMNVSTLELGDSALYLCASSLAGTSIETQYFGPGTRLLVL.

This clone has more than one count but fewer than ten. CDR3 DNA: TGTGCCAGCAGTTCACGGGACAGGAGAATCTCGGGGGGCTACACCTTC. Amino acid sequence: CASSSRDRRISGGYTF. The chain carries TRBV27 and TRBJ1-2; 8 bases agree with TRBD1. The CDR3 consists of 16 residues. The ends lost 4 bases at V and 8 bases at J; junction bases unmatched: 15. Germline CDR1 MNHEY, CDR2 SMNVEV (reference sequence).

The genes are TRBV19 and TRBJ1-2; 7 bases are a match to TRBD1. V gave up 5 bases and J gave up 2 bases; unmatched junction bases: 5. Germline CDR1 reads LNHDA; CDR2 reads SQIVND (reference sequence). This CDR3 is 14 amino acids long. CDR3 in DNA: TGTGCCAGTAGTTCCCCGGGACAGAACTATGGCTACACCTTC. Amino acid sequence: CASSSPGQNYGYTF.

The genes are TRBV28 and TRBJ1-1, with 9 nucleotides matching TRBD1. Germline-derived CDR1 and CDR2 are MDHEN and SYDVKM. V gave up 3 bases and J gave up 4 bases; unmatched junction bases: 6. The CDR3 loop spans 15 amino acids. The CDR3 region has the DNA TGTGCCAGCAGTTTGTCGACAGGGGGGACCACTGAAGCTTTCTTT. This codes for CASSLSTGGTTEAFF.

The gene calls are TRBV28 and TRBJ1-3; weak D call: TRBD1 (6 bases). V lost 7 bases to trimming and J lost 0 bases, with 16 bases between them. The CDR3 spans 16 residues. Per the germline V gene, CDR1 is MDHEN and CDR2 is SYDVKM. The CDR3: CASTVGALHSGNTIYF. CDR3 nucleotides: TGTGCCAGCACTGTGGGGGCCCTCCACTCTGGAAACACCATATATTTT.

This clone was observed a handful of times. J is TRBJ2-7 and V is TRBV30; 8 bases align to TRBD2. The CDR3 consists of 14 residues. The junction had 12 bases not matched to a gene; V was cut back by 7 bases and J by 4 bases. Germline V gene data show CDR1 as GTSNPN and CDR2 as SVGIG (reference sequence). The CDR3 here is CAFAGGGILYEQYF. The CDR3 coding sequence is TGTGCCTTCGCCGGCGGGGGGATACTGTACGAGCAGTACTTC. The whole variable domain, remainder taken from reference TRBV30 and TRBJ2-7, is SQTIHQWPATLVQPVGSPLSLECTVEGTSNPNLYWYRQAAGRGLQLLFYSVGIGQISSEVPQNLSASRPQDRQFILSSKKLLLSDSGFYLCAFAGGGILYEQYFGPGTRLTVT.

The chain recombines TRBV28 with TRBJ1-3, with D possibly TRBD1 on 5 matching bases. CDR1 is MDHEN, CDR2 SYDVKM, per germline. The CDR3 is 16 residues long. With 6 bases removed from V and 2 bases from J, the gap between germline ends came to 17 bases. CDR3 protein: CASSSDSSFPGNTIYF. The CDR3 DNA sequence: TGTGCCAGCAGCTCTGACAGTTCCTTCCCTGGAAACACCATATATTTT.

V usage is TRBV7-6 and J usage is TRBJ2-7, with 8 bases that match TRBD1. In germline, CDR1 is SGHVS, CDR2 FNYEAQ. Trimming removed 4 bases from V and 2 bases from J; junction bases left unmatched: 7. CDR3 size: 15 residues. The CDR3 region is CASSSSRGPTYEQYF. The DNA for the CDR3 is TGTGCCAGCAGCTCATCCAGGGGGCCGACCTACGAGCAGTACTTC.

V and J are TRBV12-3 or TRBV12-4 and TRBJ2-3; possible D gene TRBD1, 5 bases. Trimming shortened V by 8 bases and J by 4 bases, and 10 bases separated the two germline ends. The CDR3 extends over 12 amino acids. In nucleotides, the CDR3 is TGTGCCAGCGGGCAGGGCGCAGATACGCAGTATTTT. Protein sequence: CASGQGADTQYF.

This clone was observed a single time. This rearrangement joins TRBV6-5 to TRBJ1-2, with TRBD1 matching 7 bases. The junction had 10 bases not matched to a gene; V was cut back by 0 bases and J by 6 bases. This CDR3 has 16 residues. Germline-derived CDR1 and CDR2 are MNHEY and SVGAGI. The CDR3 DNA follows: TGTGCCAGCAGTTACTCGAGTCCGGACAGGTCAGATGGCTACACCTTC. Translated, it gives CASSYSSPDRSDGYTF.

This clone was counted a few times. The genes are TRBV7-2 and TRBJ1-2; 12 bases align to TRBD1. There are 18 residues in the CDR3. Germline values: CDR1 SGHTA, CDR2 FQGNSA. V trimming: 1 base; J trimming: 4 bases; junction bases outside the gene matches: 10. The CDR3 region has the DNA TGTGCCAGCAGCTTAGTTGTGGGACAGGGGGCTGTAGCCTATGGCTACACCTTC. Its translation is CASSLVVGQGAVAYGYTF.

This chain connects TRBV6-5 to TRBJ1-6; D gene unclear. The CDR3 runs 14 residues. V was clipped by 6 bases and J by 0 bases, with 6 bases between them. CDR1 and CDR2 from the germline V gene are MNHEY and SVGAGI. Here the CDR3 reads CASRRSSYNSPLHF. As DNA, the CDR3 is TGTGCCAGCAGGAGGAGCTCCTATAATTCACCCCTCCACTTT.

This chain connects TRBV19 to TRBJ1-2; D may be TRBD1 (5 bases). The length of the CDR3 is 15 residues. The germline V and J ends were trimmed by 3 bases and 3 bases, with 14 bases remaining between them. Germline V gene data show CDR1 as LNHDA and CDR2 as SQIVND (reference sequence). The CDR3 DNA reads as TGTGCCAGTAGTATTAGCGGGGGGTTCTACTATGGCTACACCTTC. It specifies CASSISGGFYYGYTF.

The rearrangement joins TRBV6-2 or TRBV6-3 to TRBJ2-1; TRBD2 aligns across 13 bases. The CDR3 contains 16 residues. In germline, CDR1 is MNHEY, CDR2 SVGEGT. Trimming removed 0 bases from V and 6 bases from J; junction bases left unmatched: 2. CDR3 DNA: TGTGCCAGCAGTTACTCACTAGCGGGGGGGATCAATGAGCAGTTCTTC. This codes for CASSYSLAGGINEQFF.

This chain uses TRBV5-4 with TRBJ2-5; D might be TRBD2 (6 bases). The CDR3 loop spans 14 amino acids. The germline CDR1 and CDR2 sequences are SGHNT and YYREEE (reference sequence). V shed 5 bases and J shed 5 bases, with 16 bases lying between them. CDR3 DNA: TGTGCCAGCAGTCTAGACAGCCGGGGGGAGACCCAGTACTTC. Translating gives CASSLDSRGETQYF. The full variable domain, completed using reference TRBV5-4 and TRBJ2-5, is ETGVTQSPTHLIKTRGQQVTLRCSSQSGHNTVSWYQQALGQGPQFIFQYYREEENGRGNFPPRFSGLQFPNYSSELNVNALELDDSALYLCASSLDSRGETQYFGPGTRLLVL.

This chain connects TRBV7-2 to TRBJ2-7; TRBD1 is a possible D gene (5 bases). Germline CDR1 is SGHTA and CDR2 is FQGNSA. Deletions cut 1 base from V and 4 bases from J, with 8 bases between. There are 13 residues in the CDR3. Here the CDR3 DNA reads TGTGCCAGCAGCTTAGAACCAGGGTACGAGCAGTACTTC. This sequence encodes CASSLEPGYEQYF.

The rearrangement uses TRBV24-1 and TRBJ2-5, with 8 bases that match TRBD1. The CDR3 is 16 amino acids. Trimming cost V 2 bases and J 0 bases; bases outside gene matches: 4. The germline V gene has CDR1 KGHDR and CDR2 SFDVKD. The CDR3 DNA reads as TGTGCCACCAGTGATTGGACAGGGTCCTACCAAGAGACCCAGTACTTC. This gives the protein CATSDWTGSYQETQYF.

CDR3 nucleotides: TGTGCCAGCAGCTTAGAAGGGGCTAGCACTGAAGCTTTCTTT. Translating it yields CASSLEGASTEAFF. The chain recombines TRBV11-3 with TRBJ1-1; tentative D call: TRBD1 (5 bases). Germline assignment: CDR1 SGHNT and CDR2 YENEEA. The CDR3 has 14 residues. V dropped 0 bases and J dropped 4 bases, with 9 bases sitting between them.

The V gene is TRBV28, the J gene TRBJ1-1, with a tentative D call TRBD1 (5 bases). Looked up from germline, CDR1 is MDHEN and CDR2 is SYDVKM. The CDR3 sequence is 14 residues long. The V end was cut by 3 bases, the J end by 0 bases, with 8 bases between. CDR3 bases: TGTGCCAGCAGTTTTGCAGGGATGAACACTGAAGCTTTCTTT. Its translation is CASSFAGMNTEAFF.

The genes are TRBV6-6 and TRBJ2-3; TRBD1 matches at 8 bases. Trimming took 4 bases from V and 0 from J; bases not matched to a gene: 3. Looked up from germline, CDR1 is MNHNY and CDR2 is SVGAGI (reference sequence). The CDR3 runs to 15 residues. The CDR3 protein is CASSSGQGSTDTQYF. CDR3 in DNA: TGTGCCAGCAGTTCAGGACAGGGAAGCACAGATACGCAGTATTTT.

CDR3 protein: CATSDRGALGYTF. The CDR3 DNA follows: TGTGCCACCAGTGATCGGGGGGCGCTTGGCTACACCTTC. The chain links TRBV24-1 to TRBJ1-2, with D maybe TRBD1 (6 bases). V lost 3 bases and J 7 bases, leaving 11 bases between the germline ends. This CDR3 is built from 13 residues. Looked up from germline, CDR1 is KGHDR and CDR2 is SFDVKD.

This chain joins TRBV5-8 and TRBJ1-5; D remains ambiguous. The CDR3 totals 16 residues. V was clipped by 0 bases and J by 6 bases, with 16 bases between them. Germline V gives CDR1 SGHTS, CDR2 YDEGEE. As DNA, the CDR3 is TGTGCCAGCAGCTTGGGGATAGGCGGTATCTCTCAGCCCCAGCATTTT. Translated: CASSLGIGGISQPQHF.

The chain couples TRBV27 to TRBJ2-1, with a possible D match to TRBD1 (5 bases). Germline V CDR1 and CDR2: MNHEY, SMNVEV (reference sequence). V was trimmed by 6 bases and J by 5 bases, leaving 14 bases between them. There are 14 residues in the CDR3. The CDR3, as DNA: TGTGCCAGCAGACGGTCAGGGTTTAACAATGAGCAGTTCTTC. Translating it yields CASRRSGFNNEQFF.